What follows describes a single T cell receptor beta chain. Membership in each cohort depended on participant-reported clinical history. TCRdb's table, derived via immunoSEQ multiplex PCR, lists solely in-frame clones and lacks some. This sample yields around 250,000 clones, of which 70% to 90% are seen a single time; about 1.9% belongs to the top ten. This specimen comes from a study of blood T cell repertoires in COVID-19. Study overall: Acute and convalescent COVID-19 samples came from the United States, Italy and Spain.

The germline V gene has CDR1 MGHDK and CDR2 SYGVNS. The V and J ends lost 3 bases and 6 bases respectively, with 20 bases between them. The CDR3 totals 16 residues. The receptor comes from a woman between 50 and 59 years old who had recovered from COVID-19. The chain employs TRBV25-1 and TRBJ1-1, with D possibly matching TRBD1 (5 bases). The sequenced sample consisted of PBMCs or T cells enriched from blood (not recorded which). For the CDR3, the DNA is TGTGCCAGCAGTGACCTCCTCATAACAGGTACCGCTGAAGCTTTCTTT. Residues: CASSDLLITGTAEAFF.